The 18 T cell receptor beta chains below all came from one sample that was sequenced in a study of beta chain bispecific antibodies for T cell cancers. Overall study results and limits: In these mixed samples, most targeted TRBV reads derived from the leukemia cell line. Anti-TRBV12 exposure, compared with anti-CD19, reduced the TRBV12-3 proportion of TRBV signal by around 99%.

Expansion lasted approximately three days, with either anti-CD3 antibody OKT3 or CD3/CD28 beads. TCRdb reprocessed the 5' RACE reads with MiXCR, giving one entry per CDR3 protein. This table has 20,000 to 25,000 distinct CDR3 sequences, approximately 2% appearing once. These receptors lack a known antigen. This specimen was healthy donor T cells cultured with leukemia cells, taken from a culture containing a bispecific antibody targeting TCR Vbeta12. These receptors all stem from a human donor in good health. Some clones in this sample may be carry-over from other donors' samples.

This clonotype was observed at least ten times. The gene calls are TRBV19 and TRBJ1-1; D unclear. The CDR3 length is 13 residues. The V end lost 7 bases, the J end lost 4 bases, and 13 bases lay between the germline ends. Per germline, CDR1 LNHDA and CDR2 SQIVND (reference sequence). The DNA for the CDR3 is TGTGCCAGTACCCCCGGAGTACTCACTGAAGCTTTCTTT. Amino acid sequence: CASTPGVLTEAFF.

There are many counts of this clonotype. This chain links TRBV6-6 with TRBJ1-3; TRBD1 might be the D (5 bases). Trimming left V 5 bases short and J 0 bases short, with 11 bases between. Germline CDR1 is MNHNY and CDR2 is SVGAGI (reference sequence). The CDR3 sequence is 15 residues long. The CDR3 coding sequence is TGTGCCAGCAGTCTGACAGCTTACTCTGGAAACACCATATATTTT. This encodes CASSLTAYSGNTIYF.

This clonotype was picked up a small number of times. The chain employs TRBV5-4 and TRBJ2-5; 8 bases line up with TRBD1. The CDR3 contains 15 residues. Trimming took 4 bases from V and 5 from J; bases not matched to a gene: 10. Looked up from germline, CDR1 is SGHNT and CDR2 is YYREEE (reference sequence). The CDR3 coding sequence is TGTGCCAGCAGCCCCGCGGACAGGGCGTTGGAGACCCAGTACTTC. This translates into CASSPADRALETQYF.

About this clonotype: One base away lies a much larger clone, so this may be a sequencing read error. Likely a read error: the CDR3 ends without its conserved phenylalanine or tryptophan. The genes are TRBV6-5 and TRBJ1-1, with 7 nucleotides matching TRBD1. The V and J ends lost 7 bases and 2 bases, in that order; junction bases with no gene match: 7. The CDR3 length is 14 residues. The germline V gene has CDR1 MNHEY and CDR2 SVGAGI. CDR3 sequence (DNA): TGTGCCAGCACGGAATCAGGGGGAAACACTGAAGCTTTCCTT. Residues: CASTESGGNTEAFL.

In this sample, this clonotype turned up many times. The chain joins TRBV28 to TRBJ2-1; 12 nucleotides line up with TRBD2. The V and J ends lost 6 bases and 3 bases, in that order; junction bases with no gene match: 3. Germline V gene data show CDR1 as MDHEN and CDR2 as SYDVKM. CDR3 length: 15 amino acids. CDR3 sequence reads: CASRTSGGFYNEQFF. CDR3 in DNA: TGTGCCAGCAGGACTAGCGGGGGATTCTACAATGAGCAGTTCTTC.

This clonotype was counted at least ten times. This chain uses TRBV9 with TRBJ2-7, with 7 bases identical to TRBD2. V was clipped by 3 bases and J by 2 bases; unmatched bases: 5. The germline gives CDR1 SGDLS, CDR2 YYNGEE. The CDR3 length is 14 residues. The CDR3 DNA follows: TGTGCCAGCAGCGCCCTAGCGGACCCCTACGAGCAGTACTTC. This codes for CASSALADPYEQYF.

This clonotype was seen repeatedly, ten times or more. The chain couples TRBV27 to TRBJ2-7, with a weak D call TRBD2 (5 bases). Trimming pared 5 bases from V and 6 bases from J, leaving 11 bases between. Germline V gene data show CDR1 as MNHEY and CDR2 as SMNVEV (reference sequence). The CDR3 loop spans 12 amino acids. In DNA, the CDR3 is TGTGCCAGCAGTACGGGGTCTAGCGAGCAGTACTTC. It codes for CASSTGSSEQYF.

This clonotype was seen repeatedly, ten times or more. The V call is TRBV2, the J call TRBJ1-1; D gene ambiguous. Trimming cost V 10 bases and J 4 bases, with 13 bases left between them. The V gene's germline CDR1 is SNHLY and CDR2 FYNNEI. CDR3 length: 12 amino acids. The CDR3 here is CATRKGSTEAFF. The CDR3 coding sequence is TGTGCCACTCGGAAGGGCAGCACTGAAGCTTTCTTT.

The table lists this clonotype with many counts. The chain has TRBV3-1 and TRBJ2-1; 12 bases are shared with TRBD2. The V segment lost 0 bases and the J segment 6 bases; nucleotides outside the gene matches: 6. The CDR3 length is 17 residues. The V gene's germline CDR1 is LGHDT and CDR2 YNNKEL (reference sequence). The CDR3 loop is CASSQDQGLAGINEQFF. CDR3 DNA: TGTGCCAGCAGCCAAGATCAAGGACTAGCGGGAATCAATGAGCAGTTCTTC.

The sample holds many counts of this clonotype. The chain uses TRBV5-3 and TRBJ2-4, with TRBD2 identical over 8 bases. TRBV5-3 is classed as an ORF, of uncertain function. The CDR3 runs to 17 residues. J lost 8 bases, V lost 4 bases, and 17 bases had no gene match. The CDR3 here is CARSHTPLGGAEDIQYF. The CDR3 DNA reads TGTGCCAGAAGCCATACCCCCCTCGGGGGGGCCGAGGACATTCAGTACTTC.

In this sample, this clonotype turned up a few times. The rearrangement joins TRBV20-1 to TRBJ2-7; no clear D gene. The V end was cut by 3 bases, the J end by 2 bases, with 14 bases between. Germline loops: CDR1 DFQATT, CDR2 SNEGSKA (reference sequence). The CDR3 loop spans 14 amino acids. The DNA of the CDR3 is TGCAGTGCTAGTCTGCCAGCTGAAACCTACGAGCAGTACTTC. This gives the protein CSASLPAETYEQYF.

This clonotype has a count of ten or more. The chain has TRBV5-4 and TRBJ1-1; D unclear. Trimming took 2 bases from V and 0 from J, leaving 2 bases between them. CDR3 length: 12 residues. From germline, CDR1 is SGHNT and CDR2 YYREEE (reference sequence). CDR3 bases: TGTGCCAGCAGCTTCATGAACACTGAAGCTTTCTTT. The encoded protein is CASSFMNTEAFF.

This clonotype was detected many times. The chain recombines TRBV5-6 with TRBJ1-1, with 7 nucleotides matching TRBD1. In germline, CDR1 is SGHDT, CDR2 YYEEEE. Losses at the gene ends were 4 bases for V and 4 bases for J; bases not matched to a gene: 13. The CDR3 loop spans 16 amino acids. CDR3 bases: TGTGCCAGCAGCCTATTTGTAGCCAGGGGGGGCACTGAAGCTTTCTTT. Residues: CASSLFVARGGTEAFF.

In its sample, this clonotype was seen many times. This chain uses TRBV19 with TRBJ2-1; D gene uncertain. V lost 5 bases and J 5 bases, leaving 10 bases between the germline ends. The CDR3 runs 13 residues. Germline CDR1 is LNHDA and CDR2 is SQIVND (reference sequence). The CDR3 DNA is TGTGCCAGTAGTCTTGGATTAAACAATGAGCAGTTCTTC. Encoded protein: CASSLGLNNEQFF.

This clonotype was found many times. The chain employs TRBV20-1 and TRBJ2-5; maybe TRBD2 (5 bases). CDR3 length: 16 amino acids. V lost 0 bases to trimming and J lost 2 bases, with 16 bases between them. Per the germline V gene, CDR1 is DFQATT and CDR2 is SNEGSKA (reference sequence). The CDR3 loop is CSARDFSSGFQETQYF. The CDR3 region has the DNA TGCAGTGCTAGAGACTTCTCGAGCGGCTTTCAAGAGACCCAGTACTTC.

The table lists this clonotype with many counts. The chain combines TRBV5-5 with TRBJ1-6; 9 bases map to TRBD1. After removal of 4 bases from V and 7 bases from J, the junction contained 3 bases not matched to a gene. The CDR3 contains 14 residues. Germline CDR1 SGHKS, CDR2 YYEKEE (reference sequence). CDR3 in DNA: TGTGCCAGCAGCCTCGGACAGGGGAATTCACCCCTCCACTTT. It translates to CASSLGQGNSPLHF.

In this sample, this clonotype is medium-sized (0.01 to 0.1%). The V call is TRBV6-5, the J call TRBJ1-1, with D perhaps matching TRBD1 (5 bases). Deletions cut 2 bases from V and 1 base from J, with 8 bases between. CDR3 size: 14 residues. The V gene's germline CDR1 is MNHEY and CDR2 SVGAGI. CDR3 in DNA: TGTGCCAGCAGTTACGAACAGGAGAACACTGAAGCTTTCTTT. As protein: CASSYEQENTEAFF.

This clonotype was seen at least ten times. The V and J genes are TRBV10-3 and TRBJ1-2; D may be TRBD1 (5 bases). Trimming removed 0 bases at V and 7 bases at J, with 18 bases between. The CDR3 length is 16 residues. CDR1 is ENHRY and CDR2 is SYGVKD in the germline V gene. The CDR3 DNA is TGTGCCATCAGTGAGTCGAAAACGGGACCCGGGCGTGGCTACACCTTC. Its protein product is CAISESKTGPGRGYTF.